Listed here are 25 T cell receptor beta chains from one sample, sequenced in a study of cytomegalovirus exposure and HLA in healthy donors. Generated by immunoSEQ multiplex PCR, the TCRdb table keeps only in-frame clones and is missing some. The table has roughly 270,000 clones, roughly 88% seen once; the top ten hold roughly 1%. Sequenced input: PBMCs. The receptors derive from a woman aged 18 to 35 in good health and CMV-seronegative.

This sequence joins TRBV9 and TRBJ2-1; D is perhaps TRBD2 (6 bases). The CDR3 extends over 15 amino acids. Germline V CDR1 and CDR2: SGDLS, YYNGEE. The V and J ends lost 0 bases and 6 bases respectively, with 13 bases between them. DNA of the CDR3: TGTGCCAGCAGCGTAGGGGCTAGCGCTCTCAATGAGCAGTTCTTC. This sequence encodes CASSVGASALNEQFF.

The chain couples TRBV28 to TRBJ2-7; a weak D match, TRBD1 (5 bases). The CDR3 has 13 residues. The V gene lost 6 bases and the J gene lost 3 bases, with 12 bases spanning the gap. Per the germline V gene, CDR1 is MDHEN and CDR2 is SYDVKM. Here the CDR3 DNA reads TGTGCCAGCAGGGACAAGGGGATCTACGAGCAGTACTTC. This encodes CASRDKGIYEQYF.

This chain connects TRBV2 to TRBJ2-1, with D perhaps TRBD2 (5 bases). Per the germline V gene, CDR1 is SNHLY and CDR2 is FYNNEI. V lost 8 bases to trimming and J lost 0 bases, with 8 bases between them. The CDR3 runs to 13 residues. CDR3 DNA: TGTGCCAGCCTCCGGGACTCCTACAATGAGCAGTTCTTC. Its protein product is CASLRDSYNEQFF.

V is TRBV28 and J is TRBJ1-5; the D gene is possibly TRBD1 (6 bases). This CDR3 has 16 residues. V lost 5 bases to trimming and J lost 0 bases, with 14 bases between them. Germline V gene sequence: CDR1 MDHEN, CDR2 SYDVKM. CDR3 protein: CASSLYQDSSNQPQHF. The CDR3 DNA reads TGTGCCAGCAGTCTCTACCAGGACAGTAGCAATCAGCCCCAGCATTTT.

CDR3 amino acids: CSARQRSNYGYTF. The CDR3 nucleotides are TGCAGCGCACGACAGCGCTCTAACTATGGCTACACCTTC. J is TRBJ1-2 and V is TRBV29-1, with a tentative D call TRBD1 (5 bases). From germline, CDR1 is SQVTM and CDR2 ANQGSEA. V was trimmed by 7 bases and J by 0 bases, leaving 12 bases between them. This CDR3 is 13 amino acids long.

This clone has more than one count but fewer than ten. Written as DNA, the CDR3 is TGTGCCAGCAGCTTAGACAGGGGCGGTAACTATGGCTACACCTTC. Translation: CASSLDRGGNYGYTF. This rearrangement joins TRBV7-2 to TRBJ1-2, with 7 bases that match TRBD1. Germline V gene sequence: CDR1 SGHTA, CDR2 FQGNSA. This CDR3 has 15 amino acids. V shed 1 base, J shed 1 base, and the junction held 3 bases outside the gene matches. The complete variable domain, with remaining parts taken from reference TRBV7-2 and TRBJ1-2, reads GAGVSQSPSNKVTEKGKDVELRCDPISGHTALYWYRQSLGQGLEFLIYFQGNSAPDKSGLPSDRFSAERTGGSVSTLTIQRTQQEDSAVYLCASSLDRGGNYGYTFGSGTRLTVV.

The chain links TRBV27 to TRBJ2-7, with 7 bases matching TRBD1. CDR1 and CDR2 (germline): MNHEY, SMNVEV (reference sequence). The length of the CDR3 is 18 residues. Unmatched junction bases numbered 15, after V lost 3 bases and J lost 1 base. The CDR3 sequence: CASSFYPPTPGQSYEQYF. The DNA for the CDR3 is TGTGCCAGCAGTTTTTATCCCCCAACGCCGGGACAGTCCTACGAGCAGTACTTC.

The chain is built from TRBV9 and TRBJ2-1; the match to TRBD2 covers 9 bases. CDR1 is SGDLS and CDR2 is YYNGEE in the germline V gene. V was clipped by 0 bases and J by 7 bases; unmatched bases: 8. This CDR3 is built from 16 residues. CDR3 amino acids: CASSVGGRALGNEQFF. The DNA of the CDR3 is TGTGCCAGCAGCGTAGGCGGGAGGGCCCTGGGTAATGAGCAGTTCTTC.

This CDR3 reads CASSLFTIGGSHEQFF. CDR3 DNA sequence: TGTGCCAGCAGCCTCTTTACGATCGGGGGGAGTCATGAGCAGTTCTTC. This chain connects TRBV13 to TRBJ2-1; 7 bases map to TRBD2. The germline gives CDR1 PRHDT, CDR2 FYEKMQ (reference sequence). V lost 5 bases to trimming and J lost 8 bases; unmatched junction nucleotides: 15. There are 16 residues in the CDR3.

In regard to this clone: The same CDR3 arises from other DNA sequences in this sample as well. The gene calls are TRBV7-2 and TRBJ2-7; D call uncertain. V was clipped by 2 bases and J by 3 bases, with 11 bases between them. The CDR3 loop spans 14 amino acids. Germline values: CDR1 SGHTA, CDR2 FQGNSA. In DNA, the CDR3 is TGTGCCAGCAGCTTATCGGCAGGCAGCTACGAGCAGTACTTC. It codes for CASSLSAGSYEQYF.

The genes are TRBV7-6 and TRBJ2-7; 7 bases map to TRBD1. The CDR3 is made up of 16 amino acids. Germline-derived CDR1 and CDR2 are SGHVS and FNYEAQ. J lost 0 bases, V lost 1 base, and 6 bases had no gene match. The CDR3 region is CASSLGGTDISYEQYF. CDR3 nucleotide sequence: TGTGCCAGCAGCTTAGGAGGGACAGATATCTCCTACGAGCAGTACTTC.

The chain employs TRBV9 and TRBJ1-2, with D possibly TRBD1 on 6 matching bases. V gave up 4 bases and J gave up 2 bases, with 12 bases separating them. CDR1 is SGDLS and CDR2 is YYNGEE in the germline V gene. The CDR3 loop spans 14 amino acids. The CDR3 DNA is TGTGCCAGCAGCCCCGATACAGGGAACTATGGCTACACCTTC. Its protein product is CASSPDTGNYGYTF.

The genes are TRBV9 and TRBJ2-1; 8 bases are shared with TRBD2. The ends lost 0 bases at V and 4 bases at J; junction bases unmatched: 3. Germline values: CDR1 SGDLS, CDR2 YYNGEE. The CDR3 sequence is 15 residues long. CDR3 sequence: CASSVVASGYNEQFF. The CDR3 region has the DNA TGTGCCAGCAGCGTAGTGGCTAGCGGGTACAATGAGCAGTTCTTC. The entire variable domain, with the rest obtained from reference TRBV9 and TRBJ2-1, is as follows: DSGVTQTPKHLITATGQRVTLRCSPRSGDLSVYWYQQSLDQGLQFLIQYYNGEERAKGNILERFSAQQFPDLHSELNLSSLELGDSALYFCASSVVASGYNEQFFGPGTRLTVL.

The chain has TRBV2 and TRBJ2-7; weak D call: TRBD2 (6 bases). V lost 7 bases and J 4 bases, leaving 17 bases between the germline ends. Germline assignment: CDR1 SNHLY and CDR2 FYNNEI. The CDR3 extends over 14 amino acids. CDR3 sequence (DNA): TGTGCCAGCACTGACCGGGACGGACTATACGAGCAGTACTTC. Translated: CASTDRDGLYEQYF.

The chain couples TRBV10-3 to TRBJ2-1; D gene uncertain. The germline V gene encodes CDR1 ENHRY and CDR2 SYGVKD. The CDR3 sequence is 12 residues long. V shed 8 bases and J shed 7 bases, with 12 bases lying between them. The CDR3 protein is CAIHQGDNEQFF. CDR3 nucleotides: TGTGCCATCCATCAAGGAGATAATGAGCAGTTCTTC.

The chain is built from TRBV9 and TRBJ2-7, with D possibly being TRBD2 (5 bases). This CDR3 contains 13 residues. CDR1 and CDR2 (germline): SGDLS, YYNGEE. V was trimmed by 3 bases and J by 1 base, leaving 8 bases between them. CDR3 sequence (DNA): TGTGCCAGCAGCGCCGGACTGTCCTACGAGCAGTACTTC. Translating gives CASSAGLSYEQYF.

This chain uses TRBV5-4 with TRBJ2-1; D is possibly TRBD2 (6 bases). The CDR3 runs 15 residues. Deletions cut 5 bases from V and 5 bases from J, with 17 bases between. Germline V CDR1 and CDR2: SGHNT, YYREEE (reference sequence). This chain's CDR3 is CASRLAGKLDNEQFF. The DNA for the CDR3 is TGTGCCAGCAGACTGGCGGGAAAACTAGACAATGAGCAGTTCTTC.

This rearrangement joins TRBV25-1 to TRBJ2-5; 11 positions match TRBD2. Losses at the gene ends were 8 bases for V and 5 bases for J; bases not matched to a gene: 7. The germline V gene encodes CDR1 MGHDK and CDR2 SYGVNS. The CDR3 length is 14 residues. CDR3 bases: TGTGCCAGCGGGGTAGCGGGAGGGCCGGAGACCCAGTACTTC. Amino acids: CASGVAGGPETQYF.

The J gene is TRBJ2-2, the V gene TRBV9; perhaps TRBD2 as D (5 bases). The CDR3 has 12 residues. V was clipped by 4 bases and J by 8 bases, with 9 bases between them. Per germline, CDR1 SGDLS and CDR2 YYNGEE. CDR3 bases: TGTGCCAGCAGCCCCGGGGTGGGGGAGCTGTTTTTT. Translation: CASSPGVGELFF.

The rearrangement links TRBV7-8 to TRBJ2-2; D remains unclear. CDR3 length equals 14 residues. Trimming left V 2 bases short and J 1 base short, with 5 bases between. In germline, CDR1 is SGHVS, CDR2 FQNEAQ. The CDR3 spells CASSLSENTGELFF. DNA for the CDR3: TGTGCCAGCAGCTTAAGCGAGAACACCGGGGAGCTGTTTTTT.

V gene TRBV6-5 combines with J gene TRBJ2-7; weak D call: TRBD1 (6 bases). CDR1 is MNHEY and CDR2 is SVGAGI in the germline V gene. Trimming cost V 3 bases and J 5 bases, with 17 bases left between them. There are 15 residues in the CDR3. Here the CDR3 reads CASSYLGAIGDEQYF. Written as DNA, the CDR3 is TGTGCCAGCAGTTATTTGGGGGCTATCGGCGACGAGCAGTACTTC.

This chain joins TRBV9 and TRBJ2-7, with TRBD2 as a possible D gene (6 bases). V lost 4 bases, J lost 3 bases, and 20 bases lay in between. The CDR3 is 16 amino acids. CDR1 is SGDLS and CDR2 is YYNGEE in the germline V gene. CDR3 bases: TGTGCCAGCAGCCCTCGGGAGCCCGCGACCGTCTACGAGCAGTACTTC. Translating gives CASSPREPATVYEQYF.

The rearrangement joins TRBV30 to TRBJ2-3; TRBD2 might be the D (5 bases). Trimming took 5 bases from V and 3 from J, leaving 18 bases between them. Per germline, CDR1 GTSNPN and CDR2 SVGIG (reference sequence). CDR3 length: 15 residues. The CDR3 DNA sequence: TGTGCCTGGGCGGGCCCAATGTCAGGTACAGATACGCAGTATTTT. Amino acid sequence: CAWAGPMSGTDTQYF.

The V gene is TRBV9, the J gene TRBJ2-6; D is unclear. The CDR3 length is 15 residues. Trimming stripped 3 bases from V and 1 base from J, with 8 bases between. Germline CDR1 and CDR2: SGDLS and YYNGEE. In nucleotides, the CDR3 is TGTGCCAGCAGCGCCCTTAAATCTGGGGCCAACGTCCTGACTTTC. Translating it yields CASSALKSGANVLTF.

This chain links TRBV2 with TRBJ2-1, with 7 positions matching TRBD1. This CDR3 is 18 amino acids long. The germline CDR1 and CDR2 sequences are SNHLY and FYNNEI. J lost 5 bases, V lost 6 bases, and 19 bases had no gene match. The CDR3 is CASRGTVFSGTVHNEQFF. The CDR3 DNA reads as TGTGCCAGCAGGGGAACCGTTTTCTCCGGGACAGTGCACAATGAGCAGTTCTTC.